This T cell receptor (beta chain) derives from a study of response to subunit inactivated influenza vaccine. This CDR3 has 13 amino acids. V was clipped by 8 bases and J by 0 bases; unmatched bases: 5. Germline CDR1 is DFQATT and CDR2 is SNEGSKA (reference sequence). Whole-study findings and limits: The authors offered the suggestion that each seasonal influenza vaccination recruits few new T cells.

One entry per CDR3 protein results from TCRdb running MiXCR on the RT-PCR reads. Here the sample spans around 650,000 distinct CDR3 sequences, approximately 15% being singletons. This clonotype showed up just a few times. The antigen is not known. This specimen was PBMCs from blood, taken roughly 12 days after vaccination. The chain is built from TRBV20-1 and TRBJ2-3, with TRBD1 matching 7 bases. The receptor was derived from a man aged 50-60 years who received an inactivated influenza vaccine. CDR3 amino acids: CSLRDRSTDTQYF. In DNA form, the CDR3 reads TGCAGTCTTAGGGACAGAAGCACAGATACGCAGTATTTT.